The 20 T cell receptor beta chains reported below all come from one sample, sequenced in a study of T cell clones after liver transplantation (dated 2019 in TCRdb). The library was obtained by the immunoSEQ multiplex PCR assay. In TCRdb, the immuneACCESS table is reduced to in-frame sequences with V and J assigned. These tables do not hold every clone; where another copy was compared, an unresolved V gene accounts for under half, and the others remain unexplained. Here the sample has more than 95,000 clones; about nine tenths occur a single time. The ten biggest clones cover around 0.8% of the sample. The sequenced sample was CD4+ T cells from blood, obtained 12 months after liver transplant. The receptor set was obtained from a human patient who received a liver transplant. After a transplant, not all T cells may be the patient's own; some may come from the graft donor.

J is TRBJ1-1 and V is TRBV18; TRBD1 aligns across 8 bases. V shed 5 bases and J 3 bases; nucleotides not matched to a gene: 8. The germline CDR1 and CDR2 sequences are KGHSH and LQKENI. This CDR3 region has 15 residues. The CDR3 DNA is TGTGCCAGCTCAATCGCAGGGGGCTGGGACACTGAAGCTTTCTTT. As protein: CASSIAGGWDTEAFF.

This chain uses TRBV28 with TRBJ2-1; 10 positions match TRBD2. With 6 bases clipped from V and 7 bases from J, the junction kept 9 bases outside the gene matches. Germline V CDR1 and CDR2: MDHEN, SYDVKM. CDR3 size: 15 residues. DNA for the CDR3: TGTGCCAGCAGGGGAGCGGGAGGGCCTAGAAATGAGCAGTTCTTC. As protein: CASRGAGGPRNEQFF.

The chain uses TRBV28 and TRBJ2-7; a possible D gene is TRBD2 (5 bases). Trimming cost V 2 bases and J 0 bases, with 17 bases left between them. The CDR3 covers 17 residues. Germline V gives CDR1 MDHEN, CDR2 SYDVKM. CDR3 bases: TGTGCCAGCAGTTTACCCTCGGATCGGGGAGACTCCTACGAGCAGTACTTC. It translates to CASSLPSDRGDSYEQYF.

The rearrangement links TRBV2 to TRBJ2-5; D perhaps matches TRBD2 (6 bases). This CDR3 contains 13 residues. The V gene lost 8 bases and the J gene lost 7 bases, with 17 bases spanning the gap. Per the germline V gene, CDR1 is SNHLY and CDR2 is FYNNEI. For the CDR3, the DNA is TGTGCCAGCTTCTGGGGGGAGTTTGGGACCCAGTACTTC. Residues: CASFWGEFGTQYF.

In nucleotides, the CDR3 is TGCGCCAGCAGTGCCGGACAGTTGAACACTGAAGCTTTCTTT. Its protein product is CASSAGQLNTEAFF. The rearrangement links TRBV10-1 to TRBJ1-1; a weak D match, TRBD1 (6 bases). V lost 4 bases and J 0 bases, leaving 9 bases between the germline ends. This CDR3 has 14 amino acids. Germline values: CDR1 WNHNN, CDR2 SYGVQD (reference sequence).

The chain recombines TRBV29-1 with TRBJ2-1; 9 bases fit TRBD2. Trimming cost V 6 bases and J 9 bases; bases outside gene matches: 6. Germline CDR1 is SQVTM and CDR2 is ANQGSEA. This CDR3 has 12 residues. DNA for the CDR3: TGCAGCGTCATCCGACTAGCGGCTGAGCAGTTCTTC. This encodes CSVIRLAAEQFF.

The CDR3 is CASSPLGRGNEQFF. The CDR3 nucleotides read TGTGCCAGCAGCCCTTTGGGCCGAGGCAATGAGCAGTTCTTC. V is TRBV14 and J is TRBJ2-1; D unresolved. This CDR3 has 14 residues. CDR1 and CDR2 from the germline V gene are SGHDN and FVKESK. V was shortened by 4 bases and J by 6 bases, with 13 bases between the two germline ends.

The chain recombines TRBV5-4 with TRBJ2-7; the D is unclear. Germline V gene sequence: CDR1 SGHNT, CDR2 YYREEE (reference sequence). Trimming removed 4 bases from V and 3 bases from J, with 20 bases in between. This CDR3 comprises 16 residues. Here the CDR3 reads CASSPEIGRIGYEQYF. CDR3 nucleotide sequence: TGTGCCAGCAGCCCCGAGATCGGGCGGATAGGCTACGAGCAGTACTTC.

This sequence joins TRBV18 and TRBJ1-4, with 9 bases matching TRBD1. This CDR3 has 18 amino acids. V shed 2 bases, J shed 8 bases, and the junction held 15 bases outside the gene matches. The germline V gene has CDR1 KGHSH and CDR2 LQKENI. CDR3 nucleotides: TGTGCCAGCTCACCAAGTCAACGTACCGGGACAGGGTTCGAAAAACTGTTTTTT. Protein sequence: CASSPSQRTGTGFEKLFF. The full variable domain, with the rest looked up from reference TRBV18 and TRBJ1-4, is NAGVMQNPRHLVRRRGQEARLRCSPMKGHSHVYWYRQLPEEGLKFMVYLQKENIIDESGMPKERFSAEFPKEGPSILRIQQVVRGDSAAYFCASSPSQRTGTGFEKLFFGSGTQLSVL.

This clone was seen just once. The chain employs TRBV6-1 and TRBJ2-5; no clear D gene. CDR1 and CDR2 from the germline V gene are MNHNS and SASEGT. The CDR3 runs 13 residues. V lost 3 bases and J 2 bases, leaving 7 bases between the germline ends. The CDR3 DNA is TGTGCCAGCAGTGACAGACCTCAAGAGACCCAGTACTTC. Its translation: CASSDRPQETQYF.

The chain recombines TRBV7-9 with TRBJ2-1, with 7 bases lining up with TRBD1. The V and J ends lost 4 bases and 6 bases, in that order; junction bases with no gene match: 3. Germline CDR1 SEHNR, CDR2 FQNEAQ (reference sequence). The length of the CDR3 is 13 residues. The CDR3 DNA sequence: TGTGCCAGCAGCTCGACAGGGCCCAATGAGCAGTTCTTC. It specifies CASSSTGPNEQFF.

This clone has a handful of counts. The V call is TRBV27, the J call TRBJ1-5, with D perhaps TRBD1 (6 bases). Germline CDR1 reads MNHEY; CDR2 reads SMNVEV (reference sequence). The CDR3 length is 15 residues. Trimming took off 5 bases at V and 0 bases at J, with 11 bases between the two ends. This CDR3 reads CASSPRGDSNQPQHF. As DNA, the CDR3 is TGTGCCAGCAGTCCCAGGGGCGATAGCAATCAGCCCCAGCATTTT.

The chain joins TRBV15 to TRBJ2-7, with 9 bases aligning to TRBD2. The CDR3 spans 19 residues. The junction had 12 bases not matched to a gene; V was cut back by 0 bases and J by 0 bases. Germline V gene data show CDR1 as LNHNV and CDR2 as YYDKDF (reference sequence). CDR3: CATSREAQDSGSHSYEQYF. In DNA form, the CDR3 reads TGTGCCACCAGCAGAGAGGCCCAGGATAGCGGGAGCCACTCCTACGAGCAGTACTTC.

The chain couples TRBV4-2 to TRBJ1-5; weak D call: TRBD1 (5 bases). Germline CDR1 and CDR2: LGHNA and YNFKEQ. The CDR3 sequence is 14 residues long. V was trimmed by 1 base and J by 5 bases, leaving 9 bases between them. Written as DNA, the CDR3 is TGTGCCAGCAGCCAAGCCGGGGGTGATCAGCCCCAGCATTTT. It yields the protein CASSQAGGDQPQHF.

The V and J genes are TRBV28 and TRBJ1-2; 7 bases align to TRBD1. The CDR3 contains 16 residues. The J segment lost 2 bases and the V segment lost 5 bases, leaving 11 bases of the junction unmatched. Germline-derived CDR1 and CDR2 are MDHEN and SYDVKM. In DNA form, the CDR3 reads TGTGCCAGCAGTACTTTAACAGGGGCGCTCAACTATGGCTACACCTTC. This gives the protein CASSTLTGALNYGYTF.

This clone was seen just once. V usage is TRBV11-2 and J usage is TRBJ2-7; TRBD2 matches at 9 bases. After removal of 5 bases from V and 0 bases from J, the junction contained 8 bases not matched to a gene. Per the germline V gene, CDR1 is SGHAT and CDR2 is FQNNGV. This CDR3 has 16 residues. In DNA, the CDR3 is TGTGCCAGCAGCCCGACTAGCGGTTATACCTCCTACGAGCAGTACTTC. Protein product: CASSPTSGYTSYEQYF.

The V gene is TRBV7-2, the J gene TRBJ2-7; D gene unclear. Trimming shortened V by 1 base and J by 3 bases, and 10 bases separated the two germline ends. The CDR3 sequence is 14 residues long. Germline-derived CDR1 and CDR2 are SGHTA and FQGNSA. The CDR3 DNA reads TGTGCCAGCAGCTTAGAGGGTGGGAACTACGAGCAGTACTTC. Its translation: CASSLEGGNYEQYF.

The genes are TRBV4-1 and TRBJ2-7, with D tentatively TRBD2 (6 bases). Trimming left V 4 bases short and J 1 base short, with 14 bases between. This CDR3 contains 15 residues. Germline V gives CDR1 MGHRA, CDR2 YSYEKL. CDR3 nucleotide sequence: TGCGCCAGCAGCCCACCATACGGGAGTTCCTACGAGCAGTACTTC. Protein: CASSPPYGSSYEQYF.

V and J are TRBV6-5 and TRBJ2-1, with D unresolved. Trimming cost V 4 bases and J 6 bases, with 16 bases left between them. Germline CDR1 reads MNHEY; CDR2 reads SVGAGI. The CDR3 covers 15 residues. The CDR3 sequence: CASSLYAGRFNEQFF. CDR3 coding DNA: TGTGCCAGCAGTTTATATGCCGGCAGATTCAATGAGCAGTTCTTC.

The chain has TRBV10-3 and TRBJ1-4; D uncertain. The V and J ends lost 2 bases and 0 bases respectively, with 4 bases between them. CDR3 length: 14 residues. Germline loops: CDR1 ENHRY, CDR2 SYGVKD. As DNA, the CDR3 is TGTGCCATCAGTGAGGGGACAACTAATGAAAAACTGTTTTTT. This codes for CAISEGTTNEKLFF.